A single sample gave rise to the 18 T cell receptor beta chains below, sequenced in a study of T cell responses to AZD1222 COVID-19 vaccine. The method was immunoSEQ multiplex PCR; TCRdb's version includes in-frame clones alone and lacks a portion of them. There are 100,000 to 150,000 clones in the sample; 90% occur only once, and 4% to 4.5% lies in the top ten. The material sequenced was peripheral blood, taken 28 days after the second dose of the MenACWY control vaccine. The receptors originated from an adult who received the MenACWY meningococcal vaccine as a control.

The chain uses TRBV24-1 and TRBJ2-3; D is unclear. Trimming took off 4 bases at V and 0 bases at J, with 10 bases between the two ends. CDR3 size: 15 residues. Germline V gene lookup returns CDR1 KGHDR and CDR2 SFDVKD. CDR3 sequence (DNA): TGTGCCACCAGTGAGGCGGCGGTTAGCACAGATACGCAGTATTTT. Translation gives CATSEAAVSTDTQYF.

The CDR3 sequence: CASSSTSGVYEQFF. CDR3 in DNA: TGTGCCAGCAGCTCGACTAGCGGGGTTTATGAGCAGTTCTTC. The chain recombines TRBV27 with TRBJ2-1; 11 bases line up with TRBD2. V lost 6 bases and J lost 8; bases outside the gene matches: 6. The CDR3 covers 14 residues. Germline CDR1 reads MNHEY; CDR2 reads SMNVEV (reference sequence).

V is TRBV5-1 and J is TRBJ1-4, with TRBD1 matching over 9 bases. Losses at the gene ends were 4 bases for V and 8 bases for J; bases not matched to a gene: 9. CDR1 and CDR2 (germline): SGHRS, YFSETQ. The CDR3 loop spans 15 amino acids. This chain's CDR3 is CASSGGQGLSEKLFF. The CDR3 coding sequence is TGCGCCAGCAGCGGGGGACAGGGACTATCGGAAAAACTGTTTTTT.

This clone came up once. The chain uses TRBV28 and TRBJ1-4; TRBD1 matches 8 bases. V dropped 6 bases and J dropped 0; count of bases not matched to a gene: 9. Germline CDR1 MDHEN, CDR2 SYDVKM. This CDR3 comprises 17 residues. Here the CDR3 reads CASRPGGAWPTNEKLFF. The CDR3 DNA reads TGTGCCAGCAGACCAGGGGGCGCATGGCCAACTAATGAAAAACTGTTTTTT.

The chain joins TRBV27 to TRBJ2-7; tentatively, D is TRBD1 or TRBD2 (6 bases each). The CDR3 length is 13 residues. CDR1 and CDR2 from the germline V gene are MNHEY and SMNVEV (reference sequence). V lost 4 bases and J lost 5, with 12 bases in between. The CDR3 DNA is TGTGCCAGCAGTTCCCGGGGGCTTGACGAGCAGTACGTC. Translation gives CASSSRGLDEQYV.

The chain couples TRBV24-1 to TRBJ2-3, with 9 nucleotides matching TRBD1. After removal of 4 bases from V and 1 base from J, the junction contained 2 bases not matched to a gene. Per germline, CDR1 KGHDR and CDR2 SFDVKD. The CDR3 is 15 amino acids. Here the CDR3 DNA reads TGTGCCACCAGTGAGCGGACAGGGGGCACAGATACGCAGTATTTT. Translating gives CATSERTGGTDTQYF.

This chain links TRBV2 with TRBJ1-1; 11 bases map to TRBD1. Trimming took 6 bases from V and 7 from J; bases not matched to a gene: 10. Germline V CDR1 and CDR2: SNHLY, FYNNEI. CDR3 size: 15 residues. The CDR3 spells CASSGDRGFSSEAFF. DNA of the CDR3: TGTGCCAGCAGCGGGGACAGGGGGTTTTCAAGTGAAGCTTTCTTT.

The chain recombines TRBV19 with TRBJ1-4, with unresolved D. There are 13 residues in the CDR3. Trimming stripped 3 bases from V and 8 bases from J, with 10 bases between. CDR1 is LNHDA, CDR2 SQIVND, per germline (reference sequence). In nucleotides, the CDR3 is TGTGCCAGTAGTATTGGGAGAAAGGAAAAACTGTTTTTT. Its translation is CASSIGRKEKLFF.

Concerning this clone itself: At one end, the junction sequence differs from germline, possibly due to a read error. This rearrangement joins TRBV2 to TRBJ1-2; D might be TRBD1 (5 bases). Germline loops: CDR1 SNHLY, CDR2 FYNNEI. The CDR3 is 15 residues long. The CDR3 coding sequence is TGTACCAGCATAAGCCTTGGAGGGGTTAACTATGGCTACACCTTC. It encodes CTSISLGGVNYGYTF.

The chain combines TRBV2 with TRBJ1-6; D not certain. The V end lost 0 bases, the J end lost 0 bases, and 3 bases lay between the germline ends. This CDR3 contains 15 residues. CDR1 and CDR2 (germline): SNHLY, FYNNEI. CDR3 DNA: TGTGCCAGCAGTGAAGCGAGCTCCTATAATTCACCCCTCCACTTT. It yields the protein CASSEASSYNSPLHF.

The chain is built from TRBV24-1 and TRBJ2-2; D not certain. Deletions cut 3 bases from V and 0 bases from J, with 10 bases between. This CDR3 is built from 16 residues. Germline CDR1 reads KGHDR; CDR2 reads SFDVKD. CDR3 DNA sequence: TGTGCCACCAGTGATCTCAGACAAACGAACACCGGGGAGCTGTTTTTT. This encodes CATSDLRQTNTGELFF.

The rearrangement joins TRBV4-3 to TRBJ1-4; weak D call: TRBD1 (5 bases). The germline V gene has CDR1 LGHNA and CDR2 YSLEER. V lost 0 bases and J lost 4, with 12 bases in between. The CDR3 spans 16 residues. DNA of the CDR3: TGCGCCAGCAGCCAAGAGCTGCAGGGCAATAATGAAAAACTGTTTTTT. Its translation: CASSQELQGNNEKLFF.

CDR3: CASSIQDVSNEQFF. CDR3 coding DNA: TGTGCCAGTAGTATCCAGGACGTGTCGAATGAGCAGTTCTTC. The J gene is TRBJ2-1, the V gene TRBV19; D gene uncertain. The CDR3 totals 14 residues. The germline gives CDR1 LNHDA, CDR2 SQIVND (reference sequence). V shed 3 bases and J shed 7 bases, with 13 bases lying between them.

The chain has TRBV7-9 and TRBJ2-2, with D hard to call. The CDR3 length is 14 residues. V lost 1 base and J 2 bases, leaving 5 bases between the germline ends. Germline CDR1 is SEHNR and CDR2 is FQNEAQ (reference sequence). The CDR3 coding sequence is TGTGCCAGCAGCTTAGGGGGAAACACCGGGGAGCTGTTTTTT. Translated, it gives CASSLGGNTGELFF. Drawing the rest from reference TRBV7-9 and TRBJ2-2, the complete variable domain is DTGVSQNPRHKITKRGQNVTFRCDPISEHNRLYWYRQTLGQGPEFLTYFQNEAQLEKSRLLSDRFSAERPKGSFSTLEIQRTEQGDSAMYLCASSLGGNTGELFFGEGSRLTVL.

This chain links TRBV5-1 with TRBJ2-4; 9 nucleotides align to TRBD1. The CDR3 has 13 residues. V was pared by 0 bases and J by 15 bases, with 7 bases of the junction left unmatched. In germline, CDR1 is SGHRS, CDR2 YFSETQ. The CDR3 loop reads CASSLDRDRASYF. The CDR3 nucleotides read TGCGCCAGCAGCTTGGACCGGGACAGGGCTTCGTACTTC.

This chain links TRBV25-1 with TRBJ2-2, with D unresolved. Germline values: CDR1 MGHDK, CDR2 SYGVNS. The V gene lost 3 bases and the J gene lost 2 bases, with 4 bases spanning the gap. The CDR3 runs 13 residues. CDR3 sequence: CASSDGNTGELFF. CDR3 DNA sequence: TGTGCCAGCAGTGACGGAAACACCGGGGAGCTGTTTTTT.

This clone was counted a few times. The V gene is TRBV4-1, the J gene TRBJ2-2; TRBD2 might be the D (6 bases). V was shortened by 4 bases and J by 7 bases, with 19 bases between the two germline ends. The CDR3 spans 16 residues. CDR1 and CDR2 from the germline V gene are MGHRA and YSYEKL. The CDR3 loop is CASSPSVAGSDGELFF. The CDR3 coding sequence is TGCGCCAGCAGCCCTAGCGTGGCAGGGTCGGACGGGGAGCTGTTTTTT.

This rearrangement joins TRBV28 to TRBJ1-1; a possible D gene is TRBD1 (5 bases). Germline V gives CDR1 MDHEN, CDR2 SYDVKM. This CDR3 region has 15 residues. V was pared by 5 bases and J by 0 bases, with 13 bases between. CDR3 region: CASSPLTAMNTEAFF. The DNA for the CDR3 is TGTGCCAGCAGTCCCCTGACAGCTATGAACACTGAAGCTTTCTTT.